The clone carrying this TCR gamma chain has just a few counts. The antigen remains undetermined. A read error is possible here, since a much larger clone lies one base away. Extracted RNA was reverse transcribed into cDNA. Pooled V-gene forward primers with one constant-region reverse primer generated the CDR3 amplicons by multiplex PCR. TCRdb fed the multiplex PCR reads into CATT to redo clone calling. The sample lists 36,000 or so gamma-chain clones, just over 20% occurring once. Alphabeta T cells were depleted, then CD3+ Vdelta1+ Vdelta2- thymocytes were FACS-sorted. Sorted Vdelta1+ thymocytes were 98% to 99.6% pure. These data are taken from a study of Vδ1+ human thymocytes. Findings of the study overall: Bulk repertoire data may be misinterpreted because of unexpected Vdelta2 sequences. Thymic TRG and TRD repertoires appeared highly polyclonal. Despite high sort purity, about 20% of thymic T cell receptor delta sequences were Vdelta2.

The CDR3 has 13 residues. The germline V gene has CDR1 VINAFY and CDR2 YDVSNSKD. The clonotype originates from a girl under two years old who had congenital heart surgery. Input material: Vdelta1+ gamma-delta thymocytes from the thymus. The subset: FACS-sorted CD3+ TCRalphabeta- TCRVdelta1+ TCRVdelta2- thymocytes. The chain employs TRGV5 and TRGJ1 or TRGJ2. The CDR3 here is CAPWDRPDYKKLF. The DNA of the CDR3 is TGTGCCCCCTGGGACAGGCCGGATTATAAGAAACTCTTT.